Listed below are T cell receptor beta chains from one sample, sequenced in a study of cytomegalovirus exposure and HLA in healthy donors. Clones were read by immunoSEQ multiplex PCR, and TCRdb kept only the in-frame ones, dropping some. The data show 68,000 or so clones, 80% to 90% seen once. The sample comprised PBMCs. The receptor source for this set is a human donor in good health. The conserved cysteine and the conserved F or W are not part of the CDR3 here. Each record gives: V gene, CDR3 protein.

V gene: TRBV5-1
CDR3 protein: ASTGTANTEAF

V gene: TRBV28
CDR3 protein: ASRIGTVNEKLF

V gene: TRBV11-2
CDR3 protein: ASSRNLLVLNTGELF

V gene: TRBV19
CDR3 protein: ASSPSGGAGELF

V gene: TRBV10-1
CDR3 protein: ASSESPGGHTDTQY

V gene: TRBV7-3
CDR3 protein: ASTPNGQGNTGELF

V gene: TRBV5-1
CDR3 protein: ASSLGSGATSYNEQF

V gene: TRBV7-8
CDR3 protein: ASSWGVPNSGNTIY

V gene: TRBV9
CDR3 protein: ASSTDPRLDTQY

V gene: TRBV28
CDR3 protein: ASNPLHTQGTYGYP

V gene: TRBV5-1
CDR3 protein: ASSSMGQAATNEKLF

V gene: TRBV27
CDR3 protein: ASTPRPTGTAYEQY

V gene: TRBV20-1
CDR3 protein: SARRGETQY

V gene: TRBV19
CDR3 protein: ASSHLGRSGANVLT

V gene: TRBV7-9
CDR3 protein: SSSFQQGFVEQY

V gene: TRBV19
CDR3 protein: ASSPQGTSYEQY

V gene: TRBV5-1
CDR3 protein: ASSLAGTERRNTIY

V gene: TRBV6-6
CDR3 protein: ASSLGTANTGELF

V gene: TRBV6-1
CDR3 protein: ASGLTGADTDTQY

V gene: TRBV5-6
CDR3 protein: ASSPRTSRMEGEQF

V gene: TRBV7-2
CDR3 protein: ASSPVSGRGGPQKQF

V gene: TRBV13
CDR3 protein: ASTNGHRAAILGEQY

V gene: TRBV27
CDR3 protein: ASSPRLRGPSYEQY

V gene: TRBV18
CDR3 protein: ASSPLAAGQETQY

V gene: TRBV5-5
CDR3 protein: ASSSTGGTFEQY

V gene: TRBV5-1
CDR3 protein: ASSLGPSGGQETQY

V gene: TRBV5-1
CDR3 protein: ASSSSGSPYGYT

V gene: TRBV4-3
CDR3 protein: ASSQVANYEQY

V gene: TRBV7-9
CDR3 protein: ASSPPPGQGAPDTEAF

V gene: TRBV13
CDR3 protein: ASSSTTGEATDTQY

V gene: TRBV28
CDR3 protein: ASSWDRGGFQPQH

V gene: TRBV6-1
CDR3 protein: ASSTPLGSYNEQF

V gene: TRBV6-5
CDR3 protein: ASSPPGQAAYEQY

V gene: TRBV2
CDR3 protein: ASSERASGGDNEQF

V gene: TRBV7-2
CDR3 protein: ASSSGTGERETQY

V gene: TRBV15
CDR3 protein: ATSRAFYGYT

V gene: TRBV5-1
CDR3 protein: ASSPDSSSYNEQF

V gene: TRBV19
CDR3 protein: ASTTGTGRSMNTEAF

V gene: TRBV4-2
CDR3 protein: ASSQDRKRGVYNEQF

V gene: TRBV19
CDR3 protein: ASSRTGGGETQY

V gene: TRBV27
CDR3 protein: ASRGDWTGSSEQY

V gene: TRBV2
CDR3 protein: ASRKAGGVQPQH

V gene: TRBV5-4
CDR3 protein: ASSLTGTEY

V gene: TRBV6-1
CDR3 protein: ASSEEGWPGEQY

V gene: TRBV5-4
CDR3 protein: ASSLVGARVGYT

V gene: TRBV11-3
CDR3 protein: ASSRGIRDRGRETQY

V gene: TRBV19
CDR3 protein: ASSPLARGGGYT

V gene: TRBV5-4
CDR3 protein: ASSSGLTGGEKLF

V gene: TRBV5-1
CDR3 protein: ASSLGNGDTEAF